This is a list of T cell receptor beta chains from one sample in a study of spatial heterogeneity in lung cancer. TCRdb independently ran MiXCR on the 5' RACE reads; one entry per CDR3 protein. The table includes approximately 40,000 distinct CDR3 sequences, around 6.5% detected once. This specimen was PBMCs, taken at surgery. The receptors derive from a female donor with early-stage non-small cell lung cancer. Each CDR3 is given with its conserved first and last residue. A D gene is named only where the DNA matches it firmly. Not every row has a clone size; where given, it reads once, few, many or a size class.

J gene,V gene,D gene,clone size,CDR3 protein,CDR3 DNA
TRBJ2-3,TRBV10-1,NA,NA,CASSESGRPADTQYF,TGCGCCAGCAGTGAGTCGGGACGGCCGGCAGATACGCAGTATTTT
TRBJ2-7,TRBV20-1,TRBD2,few,CSARGKGTSLGYEQYF,TGCAGTGCTAGAGGAAAGGGGACTAGCTTAGGGTACGAGCAGTACTTC
TRBJ1-5,TRBV5-1,TRBD1,many,CASSSGQGDDQPQHF,TGCGCCAGCAGTTCGGGACAGGGCGATGATCAGCCCCAGCATTTT
TRBJ2-3,TRBV6-2/TRBV6-3,NA,many,CASSLARRTDTQYF,TGTGCCAGCAGTTTAGCGCGACGTACAGATACGCAGTATTTT
TRBJ2-5,TRBV7-2,TRBD2,many,CASSFSGGDQETQYF,TGTGCCAGCAGCTTTAGCGGGGGGGACCAAGAGACCCAGTACTTC
TRBJ2-1,TRBV28,TRBD1,few,CASSQTGTGGNEQFF,TGTGCCAGCAGTCAGACCGGGACAGGGGGCAACGAGCAGTTCTTC
TRBJ2-1,TRBV6-2/TRBV6-3,NA,many,CASGYQGQFF,TGTGCCAGCGGTTATCAGGGGCAGTTCTTC
TRBJ2-7,TRBV9,TRBD2,NA,CASSVSGGVYEQYF,TGTGCCAGCAGCGTAAGCGGGGGAGTGTACGAGCAGTACTTC
TRBJ1-1,TRBV6-2/TRBV6-3,NA,few,CASSPGYTEAFF,TGTGCCAGCAGCCCAGGGTACACTGAAGCTTTCTTT
TRBJ2-3,TRBV7-9,NA,many,CASSFETASADTQYF,TGTGCCAGCAGCTTTGAGACAGCAAGCGCAGATACGCAGTATTTT
TRBJ1-1,TRBV3-1,NA,NA,CASSHLNEGGLNTEAFF,TGTGCCAGCAGCCACCTAAATGAGGGGGGTCTGAACACTGAAGCTTTCTTT
TRBJ1-1,TRBV6-5,NA,few,CASGGQRNTEAFF,TGTGCCAGCGGGGGACAACGGAACACTGAAGCTTTCTTT
TRBJ1-5,TRBV6-5,NA,few,CASRKTISNQPQHF,TGTGCCAGCAGAAAGACGATTAGCAATCAGCCCCAGCATTTT
TRBJ2-7,TRBV20-1,TRBD1,many,CSARVSGQRLTSYEQYF,TGCAGTGCTAGAGTCTCGGGACAGAGGTTAACATCCTACGAGCAGTACTTC
TRBJ2-3,TRBV6-5,NA,many,CASSYLGGDTQYF,TGTGCCAGCAGTTACTTGGGGGGAGATACGCAGTATTTT
TRBJ2-7,TRBV3-1,TRBD2,many,CASSPNPGGHEQYF,TGTGCCAGCAGCCCCAATCCGGGGGGGCACGAGCAGTACTTC
TRBJ1-2,TRBV20-1,NA,many,CSARDPTSVHPNYGYTF,TGCAGTGCTAGAGATCCGACCTCAGTACATCCTAACTATGGCTACACCTTC
TRBJ2-2,TRBV6-2/TRBV6-3,TRBD2,many,CATSERVSGGWNTGELFF,TGTGCCACCTCCGAGAGGGTTAGCGGGGGATGGAACACCGGGGAGCTGTTTTTT
TRBJ2-1,TRBV7-9,NA,many,CASSFPGSVYNEQFF,TGTGCCAGCAGCTTCCCGGGGTCAGTCTACAATGAGCAGTTCTTC
TRBJ1-3,TRBV7-2,NA,many,CASSLVSGGPSSGNTIYF,TGTGCCAGCAGCTTAGTCTCGGGGGGACCCTCCTCTGGAAACACCATATATTTT
TRBJ1-1,TRBV6-5,NA,many,CASSYSWGWENTEAFF,TGTGCCAGCAGTTACTCGTGGGGTTGGGAGAACACTGAAGCTTTCTTT
TRBJ1-5,TRBV20-1,NA,NA,CSARDSGGGNQPQHF,TGCAGTGCTAGAGATTCGGGTGGTGGCAATCAGCCCCAGCATTTT
TRBJ2-7,TRBV5-6,TRBD1,many,CASSLGWDRRNEQYF,TGTGCCAGCAGCTTAGGTTGGGACAGAAGGAACGAGCAGTACTTC
TRBJ2-3,TRBV5-1,NA,many,CASSFNTDTQYF,TGCGCCAGCAGCTTTAACACAGATACGCAGTATTTT
TRBJ1-6,TRBV2,NA,NA,CASNTDNTYNSPLHF,TGTGCCAGCAATACAGACAACACCTATAATTCACCCCTCCACTTT
TRBJ1-1,TRBV7-3,NA,many,CASSLGPRWTEAFF,TGTGCCAGCAGCCTCGGGCCTCGGTGGACTGAAGCTTTCTTT
TRBJ1-3,TRBV4-2,NA,many,CASSPQTGPGNTIYF,TGTGCCAGCAGCCCTCAAACGGGGCCTGGAAACACCATATATTTT